This entry is about one TCR beta chain. V trimming: 5 bases; J trimming: 4 bases; junction bases outside the gene matches: 7. The germline V gene encodes CDR1 KGHSH and CDR2 LQKENI. The CDR3 consists of 14 residues. These data come from a study of control samples from healthy donors and cancer patients. TCRdb's copy holds only in-frame clones and misses some; the assay was immunoSEQ multiplex PCR. This sample has roughly 68,000 clones; 83% occur once, and the top ten carry less than 20%. The gene calls are TRBV18 and TRBJ1-1, with TRBD1 identical over 7 bases. This TCR derives from a man aged 55-75 years in good health. The sequencing input was blood. For the CDR3, the DNA is TGTGCCAGCTCAAAAGGGGGCGCGGGCACTGAAGCTTTCTTT. This translates into CASSKGGAGTEAFF.